This T cell receptor (beta chain) was identified in a study of cytomegalovirus exposure and HLA in healthy donors. The PCR employed 60 Vbeta primers together with 13 Jbeta primers. In the authors' methods: Around 10 million shared chains were among some 80 million unique TCR beta chains counted in a later analysis. Sequencing was performed with immunoSEQ multiplex PCR; in TCRdb, only in-frame clones are kept and a portion is missing. V, J and clone size reflect that table, while D and trimming were determined from the DNA. The sample has more than 110,000 clones; roughly three quarters are singletons. At sampling all donors were nominally healthy, likely with unrecorded immune exposures. This CDR3 is built from 14 residues. CDR1 is MNHNS and CDR2 is SASEGT in the germline V gene. The V and J ends lost 2 bases and 3 bases respectively, with 11 bases between them.

This chain connects TRBV6-1 to TRBJ2-7, with TRBD1 as a possible D gene (5 bases). The TCR was taken from a woman between 50 and 59 years old in good health and CMV-seronegative. Sequences were obtained from PBMCs. CDR3 sequence reads: CASSEWGGVYEQYF. The CDR3 nucleotides read TGTGCCAGCAGTGAATGGGGCGGTGTCTACGAGCAGTACTTC.